The clone carrying this TCR beta chain was seen a few times. The sample is drawn from a study of T-cell reconstitution after alpha-beta-depleted transplantation in children. This CDR3 has 17 amino acids. CDR1 and CDR2 from the germline V gene are MNHEY and SVGEGT. Trimming removed 1 base from V and 4 bases from J, with 19 bases in between. Preparation of the TCRbeta library used unique molecular identifiers. MiXCR was run by TCRdb on the PCR reads, yielding one entry per CDR3 protein. The repertoire has around 370,000 distinct CDR3 sequences, 10% of them found once; the top ten carry around 2.5%. The sequence came from a human donor who donated a stem cell graft to a child with acute lymphoblastic leukemia. V gene TRBV6-2 or TRBV6-3 combines with J gene TRBJ1-1; D may be TRBD1 (5 bases). The material was PBMCs from the stem cell graft donor, obtained from the stem cell graft. Here the CDR3 DNA reads TGTGCCAGCAGTTACTGGGGCAGGGTGAGGGGCGGCACTGAAGCTTTCTTT. The encoded protein is CASSYWGRVRGGTEAFF.